This T cell receptor beta chain was identified during a study of PD-1 blockade in classical Hodgkin lymphoma. Germline V gene lookup returns CDR1 LNHDA and CDR2 SQIVND (reference sequence). V trimming: 5 bases; J trimming: 6 bases; junction bases outside the gene matches: 3. The CDR3 is 14 amino acids. Time point in this sample: cycle 4 day 1 (C4D1), after more than five weeks of nivolumab. Every patient had relapsed following autologous stem cell transplantation, and cohorts differed in brentuximab vedotin exposure. TCRdb's copy holds only in-frame clones and misses some; the assay was immunoSEQ multiplex PCR. The data contain approximately 27,000 clones, over 75% of them singletons.

The chain combines TRBV19 with TRBJ2-1; 11 nucleotides agree with TRBD1. This specimen was peripheral blood mononuclear cells (PBMCs), taken before the fourth cycle of nivolumab. The sequence came from a human donor with classical Hodgkin lymphoma. CDR3: CASSSGTGGNEQFF. CDR3 nucleotides: TGTGCCAGTAGTTCCGGGACAGGGGGCAATGAGCAGTTCTTC. Complete variable domain (other parts from reference TRBV19 and TRBJ2-1): DGGITQSPKYLFRKEGQNVTLSCEQNLNHDAMYWYRQDPGQGLRLIYYSQIVNDFQKGDIAEGYSVSREKKESFPLTVTSAQKNPTAFYLCASSSGTGGNEQFFGPGTRLTVL.